This T cell receptor (beta chain) was sequenced in a study of T cell responses to AZD1222 COVID-19 vaccine. Using immunoSEQ multiplex PCR, the repertoire was profiled, and TCRdb retains in-frame clones only, with some absent. The sample records 97,000 or so clones, 84% being singletons. Study-level points and caveats: Clonal diversity was possibly underestimated; the donors were predominantly white British and more often female.

This CDR3 region has 13 residues. V lost 3 bases, J lost 4 bases, and 9 bases lay in between. As concerns this clone: Antigen unknown.

The sequence derives from an adult in good health. The V gene is TRBV12-3 or TRBV12-4, the J gene TRBJ1-2; D unresolved. The sequenced sample was peripheral blood, obtained on day 0 of AZD1222 vaccination. The CDR3 region is CASSLKQPYGYTF. As DNA, the CDR3 is TGTGCCAGCAGTTTGAAACAGCCCTATGGCTACACCTTC.